This T cell receptor beta chain was profiled in a study of T cells in Graves' hyperthyroidism and ophthalmopathy. Study-level background: Peripheral blood was obtained at initial diagnosis, preceding any treatment.

Amplified TCR beta CDR3 regions derived from RNA transcripts. The HTBI set primed first-round TCR CDR3 RT-PCR. TCRdb re-called the multiplex PCR reads with MiXCR, one entry per CDR3 protein. The data contain 360,000 or so distinct CDR3 sequences, about 18% of them singletons. Notes on this clonotype: As yet, its antigen is unknown.

Clinical symptoms, serum thyroxine and TRAb, thyroid ultrasound and orbital computed tomography together formed the diagnostic basis. Study outcomes and limitations: Most clonotypes expanded in the thyroid (above 0.001) were also present in blood.

Trimming left V 4 bases short and J 4 bases short, with 16 bases between. In germline, CDR1 is MNHNS, CDR2 SASEGT. The length of the CDR3 is 15 residues. The sequencing sample was made of blood. The sequence came from a woman younger than 30 with Graves' hyperthyroidism. This sequence joins TRBV6-1 and TRBJ1-2; D unclear. The CDR3 DNA sequence: TGTGCCAGCAGTGTGGAAGGGAATGCGGGCTATGGCTACACCTTC. Translated, it gives CASSVEGNAGYGYTF.